This is a list of T cell receptor beta chains from one sample in a study of T cell responses to AZD1222 COVID-19 vaccine. TCRdb's copy holds only in-frame clones and misses some; the assay was immunoSEQ multiplex PCR. The sample shows about 140,000 clones, 90% to 95% of them seen only once. Source: peripheral blood, taken on day 0 of MenACWY control vaccination. The receptors here all came from an adult in good health. Each CDR3 is given with its conserved first and last residue. The order of the fields is J gene, D gene, clone size, V gene, CDR3 DNA, CDR3 protein. The D gene is left open where the match is weak. Some rows mark clone size as missing; the rest say once, few, many or name a class of expanded clone.

TRBJ2-1	.	.	TRBV30	TGTGCCTGGAGTGTATATCAGCCGGGGGAGCAGTTCTTC	CAWSVYQPGEQFF
TRBJ2-3	.	.	TRBV6-2/TRBV6-3	TGTGCCAGCAGTTCAAGACAGTTTACGCAGTATTTT	CASSSRQFTQYF
TRBJ1-1	.	.	TRBV19	TGTGCCAGTAGTGGGGCCTTTGGGGGCACTGAAGCTTTCTTT	CASSGAFGGTEAFF
TRBJ2-1	TRBD1	.	TRBV29-1	TGCAGCGTTAGACAGGGAAAGACCAATGAGCAGTTCTTC	CSVRQGKTNEQFF
TRBJ1-1	.	.	TRBV12-3/TRBV12-4	TGTGCCAGCAGGTGGACCGGGGGCACTGAAGCTTTCTTT	CASRWTGGTEAFF
TRBJ1-4	TRBD1	.	TRBV6-2/TRBV6-3	TGTGCCAGCAGTTCCTTGGACAGGAGAAATGAAAAACTGTTTTTT	CASSSLDRRNEKLFF
TRBJ2-2	.	.	TRBV12-3/TRBV12-4	TGTGCCAGCAGTTTAATAGGGTTAGAGCTGTTTTTT	CASSLIGLELFF
TRBJ2-5	.	.	TRBV7-2	TGTGCCAGCAGCTCCGTGGGGCAGGGAACGGAGACCCAGTACTTC	CASSSVGQGTETQYF
TRBJ2-7	.	.	TRBV20-1	TGCAGTGCCGGGCAGACCTACGAGCAGTACTTC	CSAGQTYEQYF
TRBJ2-2	.	.	TRBV5-4	TGTGCCAGCAGCTCACAATCCGGGGAGCTGTTTTTT	CASSSQSGELFF
TRBJ2-5	.	.	TRBV7-3	TGTGCCAGCAGCTTAACAGGAGGGGGCATCCCTCAGACCCAGTACTTC	CASSLTGGGIPQTQYF
TRBJ2-1	.	.	TRBV6-5	TGTGCCAGCACAAGAGGGACAGAGCTTGGGGGGGAGCAGTTCTTC	CASTRGTELGGEQFF
TRBJ2-4	.	.	TRBV27	TGTGCCAGCAGTCGGACAGTAGCCAAAAACATTCAGTACTTC	CASSRTVAKNIQYF
TRBJ2-7	.	.	TRBV5-6	TGTGCCAGCAGCTTGTGGTACGAGCAGTACTTC	CASSLWYEQYF
TRBJ1-1	.	.	TRBV6-6	TGTGCCAGCACTCCTGGGGTTTCGGAGACGAACACTGAAGCTTTCTTT	CASTPGVSETNTEAFF
TRBJ1-1	.	.	TRBV5-4	TGTGCCAGTAAGACACCGAACACTGAAGCTTTCTTT	CASKTPNTEAFF
TRBJ2-1	.	.	TRBV6-5	TGTGCCAGCAGCTACCCCAGGGATAACTCCTACAATGAGCAGTTCTTC	CASSYPRDNSYNEQFF
TRBJ2-5	.	few	TRBV9	TGTGCCAGCAGCGTAGGCCAGGGGGAGACCCAGTACTTC	CASSVGQGETQYF
TRBJ1-3	.	.	TRBV7-6	TGTGCCAGCAGCTCCCACCAGGGAAGCTCTGGAAACACCATATATTTT	CASSSHQGSSGNTIYF
TRBJ1-5	.	.	TRBV19	TGTGCCAGTAGTAGGGGTAGAGGGGGGACCTTAGGAGACCTTAGCAATCAGCCCCAGCATTTT	CASSRGRGGTLGDLSNQPQHF
TRBJ1-1	.	.	TRBV9	TGTGCCAGCAGCGTTATGACAGGAGGGAACACTGAAGCTTTCTTT	CASSVMTGGNTEAFF